The 13 T cell receptor beta chains below come from one sample, sequenced in a study of cytomegalovirus exposure and HLA in healthy donors. The PCR contained 60 Vbeta and 13 Jbeta primers. Some clones are missing from TCRdb's copy, which holds only in-frame ones; the method was immunoSEQ multiplex PCR. The sample totals roughly 80,000 clones; its top ten clones hold roughly an eighth. Sequencing was carried out using PBMCs. The source of these receptors is a man aged 45-60 years in good health and CMV-seropositive.

This sequence joins TRBV10-3 and TRBJ2-1, with no clear D. CDR3 length equals 11 residues. Trimming removed 3 bases at V and 9 bases at J, with 6 bases between. From germline, CDR1 is ENHRY and CDR2 SYGVKD. CDR3 loop: CAISEIVEQFF. The CDR3 DNA reads TGTGCCATCAGTGAAATAGTTGAGCAGTTCTTC.

CDR3 bases: TGTGCCAGCAGCGTAGACGGTAACTATGGCTACACCTTC. It translates to CASSVDGNYGYTF. This chain joins TRBV9 and TRBJ1-2, with unresolved D. The CDR3 covers 13 residues. V was cut by 0 bases and J by 1 base, with 4 bases left in between. The germline V gene has CDR1 SGDLS and CDR2 YYNGEE.

The chain links TRBV15 to TRBJ1-5, with a tentative D call TRBD1 (5 bases). Germline V gene lookup returns CDR1 LNHNV and CDR2 YYDKDF (reference sequence). This CDR3 has 17 amino acids. V lost 0 bases, J lost 8 bases, and 20 bases lay in between. For the CDR3, the DNA is TGTGCCACCAGCAGAGATGGGGTGGGGGGGAGGTATAAGCCCCAGCATTTT. It translates to CATSRDGVGGRYKPQHF. Full variable domain (rest looked up from reference TRBV15 and TRBJ1-5): DAMVIQNPRYQVTQFGKPVTLSCSQTLNHNVMYWYQQKSSQAPKLLFHYYDKDFNNEADTPDNFQSRRPNTSFCFLDIRSPGLGDTAMYLCATSRDGVGGRYKPQHFGDGTRLSIL.

In DNA form, the CDR3 reads TGTGCCAGTAGTTCCTCCGGGACAGGCAATCAGCCCCAGCATTTT. As protein: CASSSSGTGNQPQHF. V and J are TRBV19 and TRBJ1-5; 7 positions match TRBD1. Germline V CDR1 and CDR2: LNHDA, SQIVND (reference sequence). This CDR3 is 15 amino acids long. The trim removed 5 bases at V and 2 bases at J, leaving 6 bases unmatched.

The chain joins TRBV7-9 to TRBJ1-1; 9 bases match TRBD1. Germline V gives CDR1 SEHNR, CDR2 FQNEAQ (reference sequence). This CDR3 contains 15 residues. V shed 5 bases and J 5 bases; nucleotides not matched to a gene: 9. Here the CDR3 DNA reads TGTGCCAGCAGCACTGGACAGGGGACGGTTACTGAAGCTTTCTTT. Translating gives CASSTGQGTVTEAFF.

V and J are TRBV6-5 and TRBJ2-1, with 14 positions matching TRBD2. This CDR3 is built from 15 residues. V lost 8 bases to trimming and J lost 6 bases; unmatched junction nucleotides: 6. In germline, CDR1 is MNHEY, CDR2 SVGAGI. The CDR3 nucleotides read TGTGCCAGCGGGACTAGCGGGAGTGGGCCCAATGAGCAGTTCTTC. Translating it yields CASGTSGSGPNEQFF.

The chain joins TRBV5-1 to TRBJ1-5; 7 nucleotides align to TRBD1. This CDR3 is 15 amino acids long. V was pared by 0 bases and J by 4 bases, with 4 bases of the junction left unmatched. Germline V gives CDR1 SGHRS, CDR2 YFSETQ. The CDR3 spells CASSLGGTANQPQHF. The CDR3 coding sequence is TGCGCCAGCAGCTTGGGGGGGACAGCGAATCAGCCCCAGCATTTT.

V is TRBV5-1 and J is TRBJ2-1; 8 positions match TRBD1. The V segment lost 4 bases and the J segment 5 bases; nucleotides outside the gene matches: 8. There are 15 residues in the CDR3. Per germline, CDR1 SGHRS and CDR2 YFSETQ. CDR3 amino acids: CASSPWTGLDNEQFF. The CDR3 DNA reads as TGCGCCAGCAGCCCTTGGACAGGGCTCGACAATGAGCAGTTCTTC.

The chain joins TRBV7-9 to TRBJ1-1, with 7 positions matching TRBD1. CDR1 and CDR2 (germline): SEHNR, FQNEAQ (reference sequence). Trimming cost V 5 bases and J 3 bases; bases outside gene matches: 15. This CDR3 has 17 amino acids. CDR3 residues: CASSPDLTGLGDTEAFF. DNA of the CDR3: TGTGCCAGCAGCCCGGATCTGACAGGGCTGGGGGACACTGAAGCTTTCTTT.

The chain couples TRBV30 to TRBJ2-2, with D unresolved. Germline V lookup: CDR1 GTSNPN, CDR2 SVGIG (reference sequence). Trimming took 3 bases from V and 3 from J, leaving 8 bases between them. The length of the CDR3 is 13 residues. DNA of the CDR3: TGTGCCTGGAGGGCACAGTACACCGGGGAGCTGTTTTTT. This gives the protein CAWRAQYTGELFF. The entire variable domain, with the rest obtained from reference TRBV30 and TRBJ2-2, is as follows: SQTIHQWPATLVQPVGSPLSLECTVEGTSNPNLYWYRQAAGRGLQLLFYSVGIGQISSEVPQNLSASRPQDRQFILSSKKLLLSDSGFYLCAWRAQYTGELFFGEGSRLTVL.

The chain uses TRBV7-9 and TRBJ1-4; D perhaps matches TRBD1 (5 bases). Trimming left V 4 bases short and J 0 bases short, with 9 bases between. The CDR3 is 15 amino acids. Germline V gene data show CDR1 as SEHNR and CDR2 as FQNEAQ (reference sequence). The CDR3 loop reads CASSSRQSTNEKLFF. Written as DNA, the CDR3 is TGTGCCAGCAGCTCCCGACAGTCAACTAATGAAAAACTGTTTTTT.

The V and J genes are TRBV6-6 and TRBJ2-5; TRBD1 might be the D (6 bases). Germline V gene sequence: CDR1 MNHNY, CDR2 SVGAGI (reference sequence). V gave up 7 bases and J gave up 3 bases, with 15 bases separating them. CDR3 length: 14 residues. CDR3: CASTQEGEKETQYF. CDR3 nucleotide sequence: TGTGCCAGCACTCAAGAGGGGGAAAAAGAGACCCAGTACTTC.

The chain joins TRBV10-2 to TRBJ1-4; 8 nucleotides agree with TRBD1. The CDR3 covers 15 residues. With V trimmed by 3 bases and J by 8 bases, 8 bases remained unmatched. Germline V gene data show CDR1 as WSHSY and CDR2 as SAAADI. CDR3 amino acids: CASSEVQGAGEKLFF. CDR3 sequence (DNA): TGCGCCAGCAGTGAAGTCCAGGGGGCAGGAGAAAAACTGTTTTTT.